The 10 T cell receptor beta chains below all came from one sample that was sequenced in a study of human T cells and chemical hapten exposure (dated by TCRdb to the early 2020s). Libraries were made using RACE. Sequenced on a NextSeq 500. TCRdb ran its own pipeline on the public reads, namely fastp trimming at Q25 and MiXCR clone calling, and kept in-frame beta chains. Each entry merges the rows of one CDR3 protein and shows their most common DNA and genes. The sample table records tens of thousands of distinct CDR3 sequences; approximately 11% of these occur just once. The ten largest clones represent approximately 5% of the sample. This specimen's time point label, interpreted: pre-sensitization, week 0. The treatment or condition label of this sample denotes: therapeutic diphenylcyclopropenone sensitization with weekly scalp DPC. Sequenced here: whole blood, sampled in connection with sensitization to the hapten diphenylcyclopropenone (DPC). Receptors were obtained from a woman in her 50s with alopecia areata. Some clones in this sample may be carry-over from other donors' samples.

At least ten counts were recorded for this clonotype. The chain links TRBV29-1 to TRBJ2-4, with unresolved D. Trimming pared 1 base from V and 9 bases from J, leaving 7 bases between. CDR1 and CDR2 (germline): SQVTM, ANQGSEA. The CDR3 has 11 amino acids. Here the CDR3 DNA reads TGCAGCGTTGAAGTCTGGGGCATTCAGTACTTC. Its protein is CSVEVWGIQYF.

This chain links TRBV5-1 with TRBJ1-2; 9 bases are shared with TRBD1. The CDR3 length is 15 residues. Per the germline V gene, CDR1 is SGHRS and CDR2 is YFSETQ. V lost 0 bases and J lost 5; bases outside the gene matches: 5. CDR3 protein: CASSLEGTGRYGYTF. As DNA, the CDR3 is TGCGCCAGCAGCTTGGAAGGGACAGGGAGGTATGGCTACACCTTC.

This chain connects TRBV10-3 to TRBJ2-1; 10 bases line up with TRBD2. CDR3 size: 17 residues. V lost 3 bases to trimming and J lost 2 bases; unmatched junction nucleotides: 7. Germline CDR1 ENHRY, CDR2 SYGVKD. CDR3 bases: TGTGCCATCAGTGAAAGCAACCTAGCGGGAGCCTACAATGAGCAGTTCTTC. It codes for CAISESNLAGAYNEQFF.

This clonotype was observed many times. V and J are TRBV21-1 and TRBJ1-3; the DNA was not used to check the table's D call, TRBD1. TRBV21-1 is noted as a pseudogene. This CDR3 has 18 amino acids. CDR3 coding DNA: TGTGCCAGCAACACAAAATGCGGGACGGGATGCTCTGGAAACACCATATATTTT. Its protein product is CASNTKCGTGCSGNTIYF.

The CDR3 protein is CASSRRTGGIRTGELFF. CDR3 DNA sequence: TGTGCCAGCAGCCGGCGGACAGGGGGAATCCGCACCGGGGAGCTGTTTTTT. The chain employs TRBV4-2 and TRBJ2-2, with TRBD1 matching 10 bases. The J segment lost 4 bases and the V segment lost 4 bases, leaving 9 bases of the junction unmatched. The length of the CDR3 is 17 residues. Germline lookup yields CDR1 LGHNA and CDR2 YNFKEQ.

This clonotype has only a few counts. The DNA for the CDR3 is TGCAGTGCTAGAGTAGGGCTAGCGGGAGTGGGGTCCTACAATGAGCAGTTCTTC. Its protein is CSARVGLAGVGSYNEQFF. V gene TRBV20-1 combines with J gene TRBJ2-1; 10 bases are a match to TRBD2. The germline V gene encodes CDR1 DFQATT and CDR2 SNEGSKA (reference sequence). The CDR3 runs to 18 residues. V shed 1 base and J 1 base; nucleotides not matched to a gene: 10.

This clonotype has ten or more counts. The CDR3 region is CASSLYPPSSVITDTQYF. The CDR3 nucleotides are TGTGCCAGCAGTTTATACCCCCCGAGTAGCGTGATCACAGATACGCAGTATTTT. The chain uses TRBV28 and TRBJ2-3, with a possible D match to TRBD2 (5 bases). CDR1 is MDHEN, CDR2 SYDVKM, per germline. Trimming pared 1 base from V and 2 bases from J, leaving 19 bases between. The CDR3 totals 18 residues.

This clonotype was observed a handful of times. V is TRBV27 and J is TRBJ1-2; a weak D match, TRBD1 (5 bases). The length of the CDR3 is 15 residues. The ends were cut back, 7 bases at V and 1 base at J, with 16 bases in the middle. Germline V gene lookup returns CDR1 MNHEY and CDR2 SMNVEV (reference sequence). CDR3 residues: CASTPNRSFNYGYTF. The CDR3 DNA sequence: TGTGCCAGCACCCCCAACAGGTCCTTTAACTATGGCTACACCTTC.

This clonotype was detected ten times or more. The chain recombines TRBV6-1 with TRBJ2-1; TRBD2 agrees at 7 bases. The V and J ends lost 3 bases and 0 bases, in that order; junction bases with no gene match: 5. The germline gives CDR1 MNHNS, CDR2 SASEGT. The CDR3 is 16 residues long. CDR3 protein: CASSDLSGVSYNEQFF. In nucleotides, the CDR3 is TGTGCCAGCAGTGACCTGAGCGGGGTCTCCTACAATGAGCAGTTCTTC.

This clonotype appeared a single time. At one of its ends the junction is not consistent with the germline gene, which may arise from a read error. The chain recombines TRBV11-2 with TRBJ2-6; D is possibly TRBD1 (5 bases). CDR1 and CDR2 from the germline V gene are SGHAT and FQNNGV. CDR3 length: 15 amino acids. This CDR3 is CASSLVFSGANVLAF. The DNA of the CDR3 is TGTGCCAGCAGCCTCGTTTTCTCTGGGGCCAACGTCCTGGCTTTC.